Following are 14 T cell receptor beta chains from one sample sequenced in a study of post-analysis software for immune sequencing data. General study findings and limits: TRBV5-6, TRBV5-1 and TRBV20-1 belonged to a set of roughly 5 TRBV segments that were more frequent in patients than controls.

For these receptors, no antigen is known. Researchers reported that TCR beta cDNA libraries carried unique molecular identifiers. Via MiXCR, TCRdb re-called the PCR reads, giving one row per CDR3 protein. This table has 450,000 to 650,000 distinct CDR3 sequences, 44% appearing once. The material sequenced was blood. The receptors derive from a girl aged 5-17 years with multiple sclerosis.

There are a few counts of this clonotype. The J gene is TRBJ1-2, the V gene TRBV6-6; D perhaps matches TRBD1 (5 bases). The V end lost 5 bases, the J end lost 7 bases, and 8 bases lay between the germline ends. Germline V lookup: CDR1 MNHNY, CDR2 SVGAGI (reference sequence). The CDR3 has 11 amino acids. This CDR3 is CASSRDGGYTF. The CDR3 bases are TGTGCCAGCAGTCGGGACGGTGGCTACACCTTC.

This clonotype was picked up one time. This chain links TRBV29-1 with TRBJ2-5; 8 bases align to TRBD1. The closer fit of TRBJ2-7 to the DNA end suggests the J call may be wrong. Looked up from germline, CDR1 is SQVTM and CDR2 is ANQGSEA. The CDR3 totals 13 residues. The CDR3 spells CSGGTGPRDEQYF. The CDR3 nucleotides are TGCAGCGGTGGGACAGGTCCAAGGGACGAGCAGTACTTC.

A few counts support this clonotype. The V call is TRBV15, the J call TRBJ2-1; D not certain. This CDR3 comprises 14 residues. Trimming shortened V by 1 base and J by 8 bases, and 12 bases separated the two germline ends. Per germline, CDR1 LNHNV and CDR2 YYDKDF (reference sequence). The CDR3 region has the DNA TGTGCCACCAGCAGAGGGGTAGAATATTATGAGCAGTTCTTC. This translates into CATSRGVEYYEQFF. Variable domain in full (rest from reference TRBV15 and TRBJ2-1): DAMVIQNPRYQVTQFGKPVTLSCSQTLNHNVMYWYQQKSSQAPKLLFHYYDKDFNNEADTPDNFQSRRPNTSFCFLDIRSPGLGDTAMYLCATSRGVEYYEQFFGPGTRLTVL.

The chain has TRBV6-5 and TRBJ1-2; 9 bases line up with TRBD1. CDR3 length: 15 residues. CDR1 MNHEY and CDR2 SVGAGI come from the germline V gene. Trimming at V came to 0 bases and at J to 5 bases, leaving 4 bases not matched to a gene. The chain's CDR3 is CASSYSLQGAYGYTF. The CDR3, as DNA: TGTGCCAGCAGTTACTCCCTACAGGGGGCGTATGGCTACACCTTC.

A remark on this clonotype: A junction boundary mismatches the germline segment, possibly from a read error. V gene TRBV7-3 combines with J gene TRBJ2-1; no firm D call. The CDR3 totals 13 residues. Germline assignment: CDR1 SGHTA and CDR2 FQGTGA. CDR3 protein: CVSSLMPADEQFF. CDR3 DNA sequence: TGTGTCAGCAGCTTAATGCCGGCGGATGAGCAGTTCTTC. The full variable domain, in which reference TRBV7-3 and TRBJ2-1 provide the parts outside the CDR3, is GAGVSQTPSNKVTEKGKYVELRCDPISGHTALYWYRQSLGQGPEFLIYFQGTGAADDSGLPNDRFFAVRPEGSVSTLKIQRTERGDSAVYLCVSSLMPADEQFFGPGTRLTVL.

In its sample, this clonotype was seen a few times. The chain carries TRBV12-3 or TRBV12-4 and TRBJ2-7; D remains unclear. The V gene lost 3 bases and the J gene lost 3 bases, with 15 bases spanning the gap. This CDR3 is built from 15 residues. CDR3 DNA: TGTGCCAGCAGTTTTAATGTGGGAAGAAGCTACGAGCAGTACTTC. It yields the protein CASSFNVGRSYEQYF.

This CDR3 is CASSRMTGEGEKLFF. Written as DNA, the CDR3 is TGTGCCAGCAGTCGGATGACAGGGGAAGGTGAAAAACTGTTTTTT. J is TRBJ1-4 and V is TRBV2; 8 bases line up with TRBD1. J lost 7 bases, V lost 5 bases, and 9 bases had no gene match. The CDR3 length is 15 residues. Germline loops: CDR1 SNHLY, CDR2 FYNNEI.

This clonotype was found a few times. The genes are TRBV7-2 and TRBJ2-1; 7 positions agree with TRBD2. J was trimmed by 6 bases and V by 5 bases; bases with no gene match: 4. Germline-derived CDR1 and CDR2 are SGHTA and FQGNSA. This CDR3 comprises 13 residues. For the CDR3, the DNA is TGTGCCAGCAGCATCTCTAGCGGCAATGAGCAGTTCTTC. This gives the protein CASSISSGNEQFF.

Here the CDR3 reads CASSLMDTETQYF. The CDR3 DNA reads as TGTGCCAGCAGCTTAATGGACACAGAGACCCAGTACTTC. This chain links TRBV5-4 with TRBJ2-5; a possible D gene is TRBD1 (5 bases). Per the germline V gene, CDR1 is SGHNT and CDR2 is YYREEE (reference sequence). The CDR3 length is 13 residues. Trimming stripped 2 bases from V and 4 bases from J, with 9 bases between.

This clonotype was counted only a few times. The chain recombines TRBV29-1 with TRBJ2-1; TRBD2 is a possible D gene (5 bases). CDR1 SQVTM and CDR2 ANQGSEA come from the germline V gene. The CDR3 contains 11 residues. CDR3 residues: CILGSDNEQFF. DNA of the CDR3: TGCATCTTAGGGAGTGACAATGAGCAGTTCTTC.

The rearrangement uses TRBV29-1 and TRBJ2-7; maybe TRBD2 (5 bases). V was cut by 5 bases and J by 3 bases, with 14 bases left in between. The CDR3 consists of 13 residues. The germline V gene encodes CDR1 SQVTM and CDR2 ANQGSEA. The CDR3 bases are TGCAGCGTTTCTGACTACTTTAACTACGAGCAGTACTTC. It encodes CSVSDYFNYEQYF.

The chain links TRBV4-2 to TRBJ2-1; D may be TRBD1 or TRBD2 (6 bases each). The V gene lost 4 bases and the J gene lost 0 bases, with 13 bases spanning the gap. Germline-derived CDR1 and CDR2 are LGHNA and YNFKEQ. The length of the CDR3 is 16 residues. The CDR3 region has the DNA TGTGCCAGCAGCCCTAGGACGGGGGCCTCCTACAATGAGCAGTTCTTC. Translating gives CASSPRTGASYNEQFF.

The V and J genes are TRBV12-3 or TRBV12-4 and TRBJ1-1; 7 bases line up with TRBD1. This CDR3 is built from 14 residues. V shed 6 bases and J 7 bases; nucleotides not matched to a gene: 11. The CDR3 sequence: CASSSGTESSEAFF. DNA for the CDR3: TGTGCCAGCAGCTCCGGGACAGAATCGAGTGAAGCTTTCTTT.

V and J are TRBV12-3 or TRBV12-4 and TRBJ1-2, with a tentative D call TRBD1 (5 bases). The V end was cut by 8 bases, the J end by 6 bases, with 13 bases between. CDR3 length: 12 residues. In DNA form, the CDR3 reads TGTGCCAGCGCAAACCTGGGGGATGGCTACACCTTC. It codes for CASANLGDGYTF.